The clone carrying this TCR beta chain turned up a few times. V lost 5 bases and J lost 2; bases outside the gene matches: 2. The CDR3 is 13 amino acids. Looked up from germline, CDR1 is LGHDT and CDR2 is YNNKEL (reference sequence). The data originate from a study of blood T cell repertoires in COVID-19. Study-wide context: The samples span acute and convalescent COVID-19 from the United States, Italy and Spain.

Individuals drawn from around 24 US areas were about 18 to 95 years old. Original processing notes: How many nucleated cells were present was estimated from reference gene primer amplification. Repertoires were generated with immunoSEQ multiplex PCR, while TCRdb's copy carries only in-frame clones and drops some. D and trimming were read from the DNA, whereas the V and J calls and clone size are those reported in that table. The sample includes approximately 360,000 clones, around 89% of them seen just once. This TCR was recovered from a woman in her 30s with acute COVID-19. The material sequenced was PBMCs or T cells enriched from blood (not recorded which). The chain links TRBV3-1 (or the pseudogene TRBV3-2) to TRBJ1-2, with 7 bases fitting TRBD1. CDR3 nucleotides: TGTGCCAGCAGCGAACAGGGGAACTATGGCTACACCTTC. Its protein product is CASSEQGNYGYTF.